Detailed here is one T cell receptor (beta chain). The sample belongs to a study of blood T cell repertoires in COVID-19. Study summary: Samples came from the United States, Italy and Spain, spanning acute and convalescent COVID-19.

Sequencing was performed with immunoSEQ multiplex PCR; in TCRdb, only in-frame clones are kept and a portion is missing. The table lists roughly 320,000 clones, about nine tenths of them singletons, with 4% to 5% in the top ten. This clonotype was obtained from a man aged 25-40 years who had recovered from COVID-19. The sample was PBMCs or T cells enriched from blood (not recorded which).

The CDR3 loop reads CASSQGTFSSYEQYF. In DNA, the CDR3 is TGCGCCAGCAGCCAAGGAACGTTTAGCTCCTACGAGCAGTACTTC. The chain recombines TRBV4-1 with TRBJ2-7; D gene ambiguous. Germline V gives CDR1 MGHRA, CDR2 YSYEKL. The CDR3 is 15 residues long. Trimming cost V 1 base and J 0 bases, with 10 bases left between them.